One and the same sample provided the 2 T cell receptor beta chains below, sequenced in a study of T-cell memory formation after mild COVID-19. TCRdb used MiXCR to reprocess the 5' RACE reads, holding one entry per CDR3 protein. Here the sample spans approximately 340,000 distinct CDR3 sequences, approximately 16% being singletons. The sample consisted of PBMCs or a T cell subset sorted from them (not recorded which). These receptors were taken from a man younger than 30 who had mild COVID-19 (a few samples of this study predate the infection). Cell type and time point are not known.

This clonotype was seen many times. The chain has TRBV11-2 and TRBJ2-1; 7 bases are a match to TRBD1. This CDR3 region has 16 residues. Germline V gene data show CDR1 as SGHAT and CDR2 as FQNNGV. After removal of 0 bases from V and 2 bases from J, the junction contained 4 bases not matched to a gene. DNA of the CDR3: TGTGCCAGCAGCTTAGATTTAGGGGGCACCTACAATGAGCAGTTCTTC. Its protein product is CASSLDLGGTYNEQFF.

CDR3 loop: CASSFATSRSGPPYGYTF. The CDR3 DNA reads TGTGCCAGCAGCTTCGCCACCTCGCGATCTGGTCCCCCCTATGGCTACACCTTC. The rearrangement uses TRBV7-2 and TRBJ1-2; D call uncertain. Germline values: CDR1 SGHTA, CDR2 FQGNSA. V was trimmed by 3 bases and J by 4 bases, leaving 24 bases between them. The CDR3 has 18 amino acids.